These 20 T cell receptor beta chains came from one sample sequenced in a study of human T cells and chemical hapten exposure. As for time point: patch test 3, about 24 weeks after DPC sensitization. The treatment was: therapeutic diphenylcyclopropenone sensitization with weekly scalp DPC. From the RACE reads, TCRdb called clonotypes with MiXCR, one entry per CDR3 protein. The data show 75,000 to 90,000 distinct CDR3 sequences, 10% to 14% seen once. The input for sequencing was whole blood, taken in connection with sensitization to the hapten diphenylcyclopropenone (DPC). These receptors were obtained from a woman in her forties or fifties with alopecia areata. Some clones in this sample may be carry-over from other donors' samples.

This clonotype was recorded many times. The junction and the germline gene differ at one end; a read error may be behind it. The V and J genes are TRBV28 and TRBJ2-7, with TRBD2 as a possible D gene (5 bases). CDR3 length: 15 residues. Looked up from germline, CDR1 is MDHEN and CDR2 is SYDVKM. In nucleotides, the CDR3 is TGTGCCAGCAGTCCCCAAGGACTCCCCTCCCACGAGCAGTACTTC. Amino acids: CASSPQGLPSHEQYF.

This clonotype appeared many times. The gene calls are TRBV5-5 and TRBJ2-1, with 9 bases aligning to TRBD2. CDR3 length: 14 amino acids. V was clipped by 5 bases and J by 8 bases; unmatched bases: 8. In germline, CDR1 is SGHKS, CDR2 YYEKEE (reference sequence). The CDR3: CASRSLAGGDEQFF. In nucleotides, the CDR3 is TGTGCCAGCAGATCTCTCGCGGGAGGGGATGAGCAGTTCTTC.

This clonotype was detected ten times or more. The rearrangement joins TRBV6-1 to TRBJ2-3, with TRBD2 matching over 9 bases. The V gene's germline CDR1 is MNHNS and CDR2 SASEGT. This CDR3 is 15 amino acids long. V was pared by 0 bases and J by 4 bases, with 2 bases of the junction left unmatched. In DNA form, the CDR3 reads TGTGCCAGCAGTGAAGCGGCGGGAGGGTCAGATACGCAGTATTTT. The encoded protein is CASSEAAGGSDTQYF.

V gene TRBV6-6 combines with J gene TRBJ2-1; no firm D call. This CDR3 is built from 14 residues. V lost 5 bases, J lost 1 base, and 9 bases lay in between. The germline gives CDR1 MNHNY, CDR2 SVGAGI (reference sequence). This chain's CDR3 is CASSKRSSYNEQFF. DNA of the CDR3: TGTGCCAGCAGTAAAAGGAGTTCCTACAATGAGCAGTTCTTC.

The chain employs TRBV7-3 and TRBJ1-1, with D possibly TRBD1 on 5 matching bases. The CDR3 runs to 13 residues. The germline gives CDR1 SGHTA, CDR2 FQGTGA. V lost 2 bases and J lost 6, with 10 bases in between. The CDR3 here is CASSLEGRSEAFF. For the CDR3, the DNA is TGTGCCAGCAGCTTAGAGGGGCGATCTGAAGCTTTCTTT.

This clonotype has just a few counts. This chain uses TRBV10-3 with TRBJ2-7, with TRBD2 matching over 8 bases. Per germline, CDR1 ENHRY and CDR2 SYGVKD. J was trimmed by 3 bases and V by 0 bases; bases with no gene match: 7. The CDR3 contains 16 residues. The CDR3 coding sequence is TGTGCCATCAGTGAGTCCGGCGGGGCGGGGGGCTACGAGCAGTACTTC. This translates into CAISESGGAGGYEQYF.

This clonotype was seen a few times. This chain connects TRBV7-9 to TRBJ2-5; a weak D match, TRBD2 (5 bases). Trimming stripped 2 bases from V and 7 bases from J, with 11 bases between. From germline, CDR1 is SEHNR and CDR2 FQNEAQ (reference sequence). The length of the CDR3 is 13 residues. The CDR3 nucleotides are TGTGCCAGCAGCTTATACGGAGAGGGGACCCAGTACTTC. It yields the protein CASSLYGEGTQYF.

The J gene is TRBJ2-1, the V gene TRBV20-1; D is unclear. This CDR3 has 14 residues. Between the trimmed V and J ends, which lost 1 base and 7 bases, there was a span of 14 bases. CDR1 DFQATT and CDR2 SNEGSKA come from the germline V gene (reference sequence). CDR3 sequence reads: CSARGSLARNEQFF. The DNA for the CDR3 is TGCAGTGCTAGAGGCTCGCTGGCGCGGAATGAGCAGTTCTTC.

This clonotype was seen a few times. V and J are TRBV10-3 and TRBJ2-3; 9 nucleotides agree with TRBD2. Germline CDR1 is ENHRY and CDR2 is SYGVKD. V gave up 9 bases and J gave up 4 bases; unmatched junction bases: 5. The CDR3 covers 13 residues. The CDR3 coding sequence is TGTGCCATTTTAGCGGGAGCCCCAGATACGCAGTATTTT. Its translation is CAILAGAPDTQYF.

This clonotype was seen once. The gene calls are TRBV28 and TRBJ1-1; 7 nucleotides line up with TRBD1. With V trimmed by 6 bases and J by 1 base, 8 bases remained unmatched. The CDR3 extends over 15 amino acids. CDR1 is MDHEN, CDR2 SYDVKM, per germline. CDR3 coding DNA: TGTGCCAGCAGGGGAGCCGGGACAGCGAACACTGAAGCTTTCTTT. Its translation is CASRGAGTANTEAFF.

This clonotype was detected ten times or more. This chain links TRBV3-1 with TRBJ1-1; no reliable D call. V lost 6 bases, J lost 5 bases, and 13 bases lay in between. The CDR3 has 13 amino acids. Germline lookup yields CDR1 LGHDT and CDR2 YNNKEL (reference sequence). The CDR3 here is CASSPRPFTEAFF. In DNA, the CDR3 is TGTGCCAGCAGTCCACGGCCATTTACTGAAGCTTTCTTT.

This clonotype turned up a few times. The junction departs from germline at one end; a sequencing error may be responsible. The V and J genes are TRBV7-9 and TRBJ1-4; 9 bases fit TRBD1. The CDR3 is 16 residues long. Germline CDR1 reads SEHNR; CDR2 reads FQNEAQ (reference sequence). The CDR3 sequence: CASSLAGDRGNEKLFF. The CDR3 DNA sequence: TGTGCCAGCAGCCTAGCGGGTGACAGGGGGAATGAAAAACTGTTTTTT.

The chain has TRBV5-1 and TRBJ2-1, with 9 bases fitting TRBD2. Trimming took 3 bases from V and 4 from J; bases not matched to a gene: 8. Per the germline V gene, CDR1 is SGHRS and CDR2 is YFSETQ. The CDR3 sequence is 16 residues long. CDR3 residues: CASSSQAGGVYNEQFF. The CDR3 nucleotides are TGCGCCAGCAGCTCCCAAGCGGGGGGAGTTTACAATGAGCAGTTCTTC.

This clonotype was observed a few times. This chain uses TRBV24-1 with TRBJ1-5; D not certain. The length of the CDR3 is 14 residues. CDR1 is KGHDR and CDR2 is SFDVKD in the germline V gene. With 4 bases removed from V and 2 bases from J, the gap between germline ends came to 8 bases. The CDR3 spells CATSDPRRNQPQHF. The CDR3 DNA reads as TGTGCCACCAGTGACCCCAGGCGCAATCAGCCCCAGCATTTT.

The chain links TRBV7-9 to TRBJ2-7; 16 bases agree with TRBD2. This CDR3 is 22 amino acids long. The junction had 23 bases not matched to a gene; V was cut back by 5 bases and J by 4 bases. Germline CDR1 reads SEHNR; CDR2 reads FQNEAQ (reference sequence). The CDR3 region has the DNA TGTGCCAGCAGCCTCACCAAGGGGGGGCAGACGGGACTAGCGGGAGGGCTGTACGAGCAGTACTTC. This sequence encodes CASSLTKGGQTGLAGGLYEQYF.

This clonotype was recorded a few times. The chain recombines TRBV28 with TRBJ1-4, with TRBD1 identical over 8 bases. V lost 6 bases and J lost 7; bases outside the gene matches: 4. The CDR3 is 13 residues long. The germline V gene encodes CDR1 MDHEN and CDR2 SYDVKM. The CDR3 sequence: CASSGTGLEKLFF. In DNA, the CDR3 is TGTGCCAGCAGCGGGACAGGCCTTGAAAAACTGTTTTTT.

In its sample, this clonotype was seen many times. The CDR3 bases are TGTGCCAGCAGCACGGACAGGGGGCAGGGGAATGAGCAGTTCTTC. Protein: CASSTDRGQGNEQFF. V usage is TRBV6-2 or TRBV6-3 and J usage is TRBJ2-1; 11 bases are shared with TRBD1. Germline loops: CDR1 MNHEY, CDR2 SVGEGT. There are 15 residues in the CDR3. V was clipped by 6 bases and J by 7 bases; unmatched bases: 8.

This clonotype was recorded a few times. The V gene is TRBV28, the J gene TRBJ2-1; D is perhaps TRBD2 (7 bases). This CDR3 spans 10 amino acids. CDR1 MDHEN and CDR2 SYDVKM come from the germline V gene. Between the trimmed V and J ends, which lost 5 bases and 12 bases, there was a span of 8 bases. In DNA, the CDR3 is TGTGCCAGCAGTGGGGGGGCGCAGTTCTTC. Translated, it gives CASSGGAQFF.

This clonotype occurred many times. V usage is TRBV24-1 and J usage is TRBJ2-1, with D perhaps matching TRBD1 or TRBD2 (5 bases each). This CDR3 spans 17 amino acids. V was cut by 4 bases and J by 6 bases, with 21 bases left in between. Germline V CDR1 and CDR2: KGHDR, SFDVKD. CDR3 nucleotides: TGTGCCACCAGTGACCGCGGCGGAATTCGTGGGGGCAATGAGCAGTTCTTC. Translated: CATSDRGGIRGGNEQFF.

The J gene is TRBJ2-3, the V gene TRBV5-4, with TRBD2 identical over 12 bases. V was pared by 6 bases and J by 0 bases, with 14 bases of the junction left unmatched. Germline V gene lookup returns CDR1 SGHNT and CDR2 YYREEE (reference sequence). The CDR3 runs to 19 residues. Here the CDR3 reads CASTRGGASGRVSTDTQYF. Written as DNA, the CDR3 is TGTGCCAGCACCCGGGGGGGGGCTAGCGGGAGGGTAAGCACAGATACGCAGTATTTT.